These 16 T cell receptor beta chains came from one sample sequenced in a study of blood T cell repertoires in COVID-19. Clones were sequenced by immunoSEQ multiplex PCR, and TCRdb holds only the in-frame ones, with some missing. The table has 81,000 or so clones, approximately 80% seen once. Sequenced material: peripheral blood. These receptors all stem from a human donor in a cohort sampled during active COVID-19.

V is TRBV11-2 and J is TRBJ2-1, with no clear D. CDR3 length: 15 residues. CDR1 SGHAT and CDR2 FQNNGV come from the germline V gene. V was shortened by 6 bases and J by 4 bases, with 16 bases between the two germline ends. For the CDR3, the DNA is TGTGCCAGCAGATTGCGGCTTGCCCGTTACAATGAGCAGTTCTTC. Protein: CASRLRLARYNEQFF.

The gene calls are TRBV2 and TRBJ1-1, with TRBD1 matching over 8 bases. Germline CDR1 SNHLY, CDR2 FYNNEI. The ends lost 6 bases at V and 3 bases at J; junction bases unmatched: 6. The CDR3 runs 14 residues. CDR3 region: CASSADRAHTEAFF. Written as DNA, the CDR3 is TGTGCCAGCAGCGCGGACAGGGCGCACACTGAAGCTTTCTTT. Full variable domain (missing parts from reference TRBV2 and TRBJ1-1): EPEVTQTPSHQVTQMGQEVILRCVPISNHLYFYWYRQILGQKVEFLVSFYNNEISEKSEIFDDQFSVERPDGSNFTLKIRSTKLEDSAMYFCASSADRAHTEAFFGQGTRLTVV.

This chain links TRBV3-1 (or the pseudogene TRBV3-2) with TRBJ1-2, with 9 positions matching TRBD1. The CDR3 consists of 13 residues. CDR1 and CDR2 (germline): LGHDT, YNNKEL (reference sequence). J gave up 8 bases and V 4 bases, and 5 bases lay outside the gene matches. The CDR3 here is CASSLNRGQGYTF. The CDR3 DNA follows: TGTGCCAGCAGCCTCAACAGGGGGCAGGGCTACACCTTC.

V is TRBV7-9 and J is TRBJ1-5; perhaps TRBD1 as D (5 bases). V lost 6 bases, J lost 0 bases, and 21 bases lay in between. Germline V gene sequence: CDR1 SEHNR, CDR2 FQNEAQ (reference sequence). The CDR3 contains 18 residues. This CDR3 reads CASSPGTGGTYSNQPQHF. CDR3 sequence (DNA): TGTGCCAGCAGTCCGGGGACGGGGGGGACCTATAGCAATCAGCCCCAGCATTTT.

The CDR3 bases are TGTGCCAGCTCACCATTGAGTGCAGATACGCAGTATTTT. This encodes CASSPLSADTQYF. J is TRBJ2-3 and V is TRBV18; D unclear. Trimming stripped 2 bases from V and 4 bases from J, with 7 bases between. This CDR3 comprises 13 residues. Germline V gene data show CDR1 as KGHSH and CDR2 as LQKENI.

The chain links TRBV6-5 to TRBJ1-2; D perhaps matches TRBD1 (6 bases). The CDR3 has 15 amino acids. V lost 7 bases and J 4 bases, leaving 19 bases between the germline ends. In germline, CDR1 is MNHEY, CDR2 SVGAGI. The CDR3 nucleotides are TGTGCCAGCACAGGAGGCGGGGGCCAGGGCTATGGCTACACCTTC. This gives the protein CASTGGGGQGYGYTF.

The J gene is TRBJ1-1, the V gene TRBV28, with a weak D call TRBD1 (5 bases). Germline V gene data show CDR1 as MDHEN and CDR2 as SYDVKM. The CDR3 length is 16 residues. Trimming took off 5 bases at V and 4 bases at J, with 20 bases between the two ends. The CDR3 loop is CASSGGLGTGGTEAFF. CDR3 bases: TGTGCCAGCAGTGGGGGACTTGGAACAGGAGGCACTGAAGCTTTCTTT.

The rearrangement links TRBV28 to TRBJ1-2, with 7 bases matching TRBD1. Trimming at V came to 6 bases and at J to 4 bases, leaving 5 bases not matched to a gene. Per the germline V gene, CDR1 is MDHEN and CDR2 is SYDVKM. This CDR3 spans 13 amino acids. Here the CDR3 reads CASRGQNSYGYTF. Here the CDR3 DNA reads TGTGCCAGCAGGGGACAGAACTCCTATGGCTACACCTTC.

This clone was observed a few times. The chain links TRBV7-9 to TRBJ1-6, with a weak D call TRBD1 (6 bases). This CDR3 spans 14 amino acids. Trimming cost V 1 base and J 9 bases, with 10 bases left between them. Germline V lookup: CDR1 SEHNR, CDR2 FQNEAQ (reference sequence). CDR3 amino acids: CASSLEGVRSPLHF. CDR3 in DNA: TGTGCCAGCAGCTTAGAGGGGGTTCGTTCACCCCTCCACTTT.

The chain employs TRBV14 and TRBJ1-1; D not certain. This CDR3 comprises 13 residues. Trimming removed 6 bases from V and 4 bases from J, with 12 bases in between. Germline loops: CDR1 SGHDN, CDR2 FVKESK. The CDR3, as DNA: TGTGCCAGCAGTCCCTTCGGGATCACTGAAGCTTTCTTT. It codes for CASSPFGITEAFF.

V and J are TRBV30 and TRBJ2-3, with 13 nucleotides matching TRBD2. The CDR3 consists of 13 residues. Germline trimming cut 5 bases from V and 6 bases from J; bases unmatched to any gene: 2. Germline V gene data show CDR1 as GTSNPN and CDR2 as SVGIG (reference sequence). The CDR3 bases are TGTGCCTGGGGACTAGCGGGGGTGGATACGCAGTATTTT. Encoded protein: CAWGLAGVDTQYF.

The rearrangement uses TRBV28 and TRBJ2-7, with TRBD2 matching over 11 bases. Germline V lookup: CDR1 MDHEN, CDR2 SYDVKM. The CDR3 has 13 residues. J lost 10 bases, V lost 7 bases, and 9 bases had no gene match. CDR3 bases: TGTGCCAGCACCACGACTAGCGGGGCTTCTCAGTACTTC. Its protein product is CASTTTSGASQYF. The full variable domain, completed using reference TRBV28 and TRBJ2-7, is DVKVTQSSRYLVKRTGEKVFLECVQDMDHENMFWYRQDPGLGLRLIYFSYDVKMKEKGDIPEGYSVSREKKERFSLILESASTNQTSMYLCASTTTSGASQYFGPGTRLTVT.

This sequence joins TRBV28 and TRBJ1-5, with 9 bases matching TRBD1. Losses at the gene ends were 4 bases for V and 5 bases for J; bases not matched to a gene: 9. The length of the CDR3 is 16 residues. Germline CDR1 reads MDHEN; CDR2 reads SYDVKM. The DNA for the CDR3 is TGTGCCAGCAGTTCACTCGGACAGGGGCCTTATCAGCCCCAGCATTTT. It specifies CASSSLGQGPYQPQHF. The full variable domain, in which reference TRBV28 and TRBJ1-5 provide the parts outside the CDR3, is DVKVTQSSRYLVKRTGEKVFLECVQDMDHENMFWYRQDPGLGLRLIYFSYDVKMKEKGDIPEGYSVSREKKERFSLILESASTNQTSMYLCASSSLGQGPYQPQHFGDGTRLSIL.

The chain carries TRBV18 and TRBJ1-6; TRBD1 is a possible D gene (6 bases). This CDR3 comprises 16 residues. CDR1 KGHSH and CDR2 LQKENI come from the germline V gene. V was trimmed by 0 bases and J by 8 bases, leaving 14 bases between them. The CDR3 sequence is CASSPPVSTGYSPLHF. CDR3 coding DNA: TGTGCCAGCTCACCACCGGTTTCGACAGGATATTCACCCCTCCACTTT.

The V call is TRBV10-3, the J call TRBJ1-5; a weak D match, TRBD1 (6 bases). Trimming cost V 9 bases and J 4 bases, with 13 bases left between them. Looked up from germline, CDR1 is ENHRY and CDR2 is SYGVKD. The CDR3 totals 13 residues. CDR3 residues: CAINRDPNQPQHF. Here the CDR3 DNA reads TGTGCCATAAACAGGGATCCAAATCAGCCCCAGCATTTT.

This chain joins TRBV5-1 and TRBJ1-2, with TRBD1 as a possible D gene (5 bases). Germline V gene lookup returns CDR1 SGHRS and CDR2 YFSETQ. The CDR3 loop spans 15 amino acids. Trimming stripped 1 base from V and 4 bases from J, with 14 bases between. CDR3 DNA sequence: TGCGCCAGCAGCTTGTCGGGCAGGGTACTCTATGGCTACACCTTC. It specifies CASSLSGRVLYGYTF. Looking up the rest from reference TRBV5-1 and TRBJ1-2 gives the full variable domain: KAGVTQTPRYLIKTRGQQVTLSCSPISGHRSVSWYQQTPGQGLQFLFEYFSETQRNKGNFPGRFSGRQFSNSRSEMNVSTLELGDSALYLCASSLSGRVLYGYTFGSGTRLTVV.